Below, 3 T cell receptor beta chains from the same sample are listed, as sequenced in a study of tissue T cells after allogeneic stem cell transplantation. Sample time point: mouse harvest day 7 after allogeneic transplant. The graft held 10^6 splenic CD5+ T cells and 10^7 T-cell-depleted bone marrow cells. Libraries were prepared by immunoSEQ multiplex PCR; TCRdb keeps only in-frame clonotypes and omits some of them. The sample has roughly 5,500 clones, roughly 50% seen once. What was sequenced was gut tissue. These receptors all come from a female BALB/c mouse given C57BL/6 T cells with graft-versus-host disease after an allogeneic hematopoietic cell transplant.

On this clone itself: Gene names and germline match the mouse. The read terminates 1 residue before the CDR3 end, so the remaining end is supplied by the germline J gene. This rearrangement joins TRBV3 to TRBJ1-1, with D hard to call. The CDR3 loop spans 12 amino acids. The V gene's germline CDR1 is SNHLY and CDR2 FYNGKV (reference sequence). Trimming left V 5 bases short and J 0 bases short, with 4 bases between. The CDR3 sequence: CASSATNTEVFF. Partial CDR3 DNA: TGTGCCAGCAGCGCGACAAACACAGAAGTCTTC.

With respect to this clone: Gene names denote mouse genes. The read terminates 1 residue before the CDR3 end, so the remaining end is supplied by the germline J gene. This sequence joins TRBV12-1 and TRBJ2-2, with TRBD1 matching 11 bases. The CDR3 runs 17 residues. From germline, CDR1 is SGHSN and CDR2 HYEKVE. Trimming at V came to 1 base and at J to 4 bases, leaving 7 bases not matched to a gene. The sequenced part of the CDR3 DNA is TGTGCCAGCTCTCTTCTTCGGACAGGGGGCGGCACCGGGCAGCTCTAC. Translating it yields CASSLLRTGGGTGQLY. The full CDR3 is CASSLLRTGGGTGQLYF. Full variable domain (rest looked up from reference TRBV12-1 and TRBJ2-2): DSGVVQSPRHIIKEKGGRSVLTCIPISGHSNVVWYQQTLGKELKFLIQHYEKVERDKGFLPSRFSVQQFDDYHSEMNMSALELEDSAMYFCASSLLRTGGGTGQLYFGEGSKLTVL.

As for this clone: Genes and germline are mouse. The DNA ends 1 residue before the CDR3 does, and the rest of the CDR3 is filled in from the germline J gene. The chain couples TRBV12-2 to TRBJ2-5, with 11 bases that match TRBD2. Trimming cost V 0 bases and J 5 bases; bases outside gene matches: 3. In germline, CDR1 is SGHLS, CDR2 HYDKME. This CDR3 spans 15 amino acids. Here the CDR3 reads CASSLDWGGGDTQYF. The DNA read from the CDR3 is TGTGCCAGCTCTCTCGACTGGGGGGGTGGAGACACCCAGTAC.